Sequencing of this TCR beta chain was carried out in a study of shared clonotypes between healthy human individuals. Overall study results and limits: As a rule, naive subsets had a larger estimated richness than memory subsets.

Sequencing was performed with immunoSEQ multiplex PCR; in TCRdb, only in-frame clones are kept and a portion is missing. This sample has about 1.1 million clones, with approximately 78% found just once. Per the germline V gene, CDR1 is KGHSH and CDR2 is LQKENI. The CDR3 spans 16 residues. Trimming at V came to 3 bases and at J to 4 bases, leaving 7 bases not matched to a gene. This clone was seen once. The antigen remains undetermined. The sequence was collected from a man younger than 35 in good health. Some clones in this sample may be carry-over from other donors' samples. The sample consisted of memory CD4+ T cells from PBMCs. Subset indicated: CD45RA-negative fraction. The V and J genes are TRBV18 and TRBJ2-3, with TRBD2 matching over 10 bases. The DNA of the CDR3 is TGTGCCAGCTCACCGTCAGCGGGAGGGCCCGCAGATACGCAGTATTTT. Amino acid sequence: CASSPSAGGPADTQYF.